A single sample is the source of the 26 T cell receptor beta chains below, sequenced in a study of long-term antiretroviral therapy in people with HIV. immunoSEQ v3.0 was run at survey level. Only in-frame clones appear in the TCRdb table, and some are missing; sequencing was by immunoSEQ multiplex PCR. The table has 25,000 to 35,000 clones, about 80% seen once. The material sequenced was unsorted PBMCs, taken 0.3 years after starting antiretroviral therapy. The origin of the receptors is a man aged 35-49 years with HIV.

The chain links TRBV7-2 to TRBJ1-5; D is perhaps TRBD1 (5 bases). The V end lost 1 base, the J end lost 2 bases, and 9 bases lay between the germline ends. Looked up from germline, CDR1 is SGHTA and CDR2 is FQGNSA. This CDR3 comprises 15 residues. The CDR3 is CASSLDPGGNQPQHF. The CDR3 nucleotides read TGTGCCAGCAGCTTAGATCCGGGGGGCAATCAGCCCCAGCATTTT.

The chain recombines TRBV5-1 with TRBJ2-3; D possibly corresponds to TRBD2 (6 bases). Germline V gene data show CDR1 as SGHRS and CDR2 as YFSETQ. The CDR3 extends over 13 amino acids. Trimming pared 6 bases from V and 0 bases from J, leaving 8 bases between. In DNA form, the CDR3 reads TGCGCCAGCAATGGGGGGAGCACAGATACGCAGTATTTT. It codes for CASNGGSTDTQYF.

CDR3 nucleotide sequence: TGTGCCAGCTCCCCGTCGGGCCCCTCTGGAAACACCATATATTTT. The encoded protein is CASSPSGPSGNTIYF. V usage is TRBV18 and J usage is TRBJ1-3; no clear D gene. Germline values: CDR1 KGHSH, CDR2 LQKENI. V was pared by 6 bases and J by 0 bases, with 12 bases between. The CDR3 has 15 amino acids.

V is TRBV7-9 and J is TRBJ1-4; 9 positions match TRBD1. CDR3 length: 16 residues. Trimming at V came to 5 bases and at J to 8 bases, leaving 12 bases not matched to a gene. Germline V lookup: CDR1 SEHNR, CDR2 FQNEAQ (reference sequence). CDR3 amino acids: CASSPRDRAGREKLFF. The CDR3 region has the DNA TGTGCCAGCAGCCCCCGGGACAGGGCGGGAAGGGAAAAACTGTTTTTT.

The V and J genes are TRBV6-4 and TRBJ2-7; D remains ambiguous. Germline V gives CDR1 MRHNA, CDR2 SNTAGT. The CDR3 is 13 residues long. With 3 bases removed from V and 5 bases from J, the gap between germline ends came to 11 bases. The CDR3 region has the DNA TGTGCCAGCAGTGAACAGTCCGGTAACGAGCAGTACTTC. Its translation is CASSEQSGNEQYF.

The chain's CDR3 is CASSLRDRGNTEAFF. In DNA, the CDR3 is TGTGCCAGCAGCTTGCGGGACAGGGGGAACACTGAAGCTTTCTTT. This sequence joins TRBV5-6 and TRBJ1-1, with TRBD1 matching over 10 bases. V gave up 1 base and J gave up 1 base; unmatched junction bases: 1. The CDR3 contains 15 residues. Germline-derived CDR1 and CDR2 are SGHDT and YYEEEE.

The V and J genes are TRBV4-2 and TRBJ2-5, with 15 bases identical to TRBD2. The CDR3 is made up of 17 amino acids. The trim removed 1 base at V and 5 bases at J, leaving 5 bases unmatched. Germline CDR1 reads LGHNA; CDR2 reads YNFKEQ. CDR3: CASSQGTSGGARETQYF. In DNA, the CDR3 is TGTGCCAGCAGCCAAGGGACTAGCGGGGGGGCCCGGGAGACCCAGTACTTC.

The V call is TRBV27, the J call TRBJ1-4, with D possibly being TRBD1 (6 bases). Germline CDR1 and CDR2: MNHEY and SMNVEV (reference sequence). The CDR3 consists of 13 residues. The germline V and J ends were trimmed by 6 bases and 6 bases, with 11 bases remaining between them. The CDR3, as DNA: TGTGCCAGCAGACTTCAGGGGTATGAAAAACTGTTTTTT. Encoded protein: CASRLQGYEKLFF.

The V gene is TRBV6-5, the J gene TRBJ2-4; TRBD2 is a possible D gene (6 bases). V was cut by 0 bases and J by 6 bases, with 12 bases left in between. CDR3 length: 15 amino acids. Germline CDR1 reads MNHEY; CDR2 reads SVGAGI. DNA for the CDR3: TGTGCCAGCAGTTACTCTGCTAGCGCGGTAAACATTCAGTACTTC. Amino acid sequence: CASSYSASAVNIQYF.

The chain joins TRBV18 to TRBJ2-4; perhaps TRBD1 as D (6 bases). This CDR3 spans 17 amino acids. Looked up from germline, CDR1 is KGHSH and CDR2 is LQKENI. V was trimmed by 0 bases and J by 5 bases, leaving 17 bases between them. This CDR3 is CASSPPRDTRLENIQYF. The CDR3 DNA is TGTGCCAGCTCACCACCTCGGGACACCCGCTTAGAAAACATTCAGTACTTC.

The V call is TRBV21-1, the J call TRBJ2-1. TRBV21-1 is assigned pseudogene status. The CDR3 is 13 amino acids. The CDR3 here is CAGQGPKANEQFF. The CDR3 nucleotides are TGTGCCGGCCAGGGACCCAAGGCCAATGAGCAGTTCTTC.

J is TRBJ2-3 and V is TRBV27; 7 bases agree with TRBD1. V shed 4 bases, J shed 0 bases, and the junction held 10 bases outside the gene matches. The germline V gene has CDR1 MNHEY and CDR2 SMNVEV (reference sequence). The CDR3 loop spans 17 amino acids. In DNA form, the CDR3 reads TGTGCCAGCAGTTCACGGTTCGACAGGGAGAGCACAGATACGCAGTATTTT. Residues: CASSSRFDRESTDTQYF.

This chain uses TRBV5-5 with TRBJ2-5, with D unresolved. The CDR3 totals 13 residues. From germline, CDR1 is SGHKS and CDR2 YYEKEE (reference sequence). V was pared by 0 bases and J by 2 bases, with 5 bases between. In DNA form, the CDR3 reads TGTGCCAGCAGCTTGGACGTACAAGAGACCCAGTACTTC. Its protein product is CASSLDVQETQYF.

The chain combines TRBV18 with TRBJ2-1, with 7 bases aligning to TRBD2. The germline V gene has CDR1 KGHSH and CDR2 LQKENI. V was pared by 3 bases and J by 6 bases, with 11 bases of the junction left unmatched. The CDR3 is made up of 16 amino acids. CDR3 sequence (DNA): TGTGCCAGCTCACCCCCCTCTGGCGGGAGTTCCAATGAGCAGTTCTTC. It is translated as CASSPPSGGSSNEQFF.

This chain links TRBV5-5 with TRBJ1-2; D gene unclear. The germline CDR1 and CDR2 sequences are SGHKS and YYEKEE (reference sequence). The CDR3 covers 15 residues. V was trimmed by 0 bases and J by 3 bases, leaving 12 bases between them. CDR3 DNA sequence: TGTGCCAGCAGCTTGGGGGTAGGGAAGGACTATGGCTACACCTTC. Protein sequence: CASSLGVGKDYGYTF.

V usage is TRBV28 and J usage is TRBJ2-7, with D uncertain. The CDR3 extends over 13 amino acids. Germline loops: CDR1 MDHEN, CDR2 SYDVKM. Trimming removed 7 bases at V and 3 bases at J, with 13 bases between. CDR3 DNA: TGTGCCAGCATCCGGAACGGAATCTACGAGCAGTACTTC. Encoded protein: CASIRNGIYEQYF.

The chain joins TRBV27 to TRBJ1-2, with D perhaps TRBD1 (5 bases). This CDR3 contains 13 residues. Trimming left V 3 bases short and J 4 bases short, with 9 bases between. Germline lookup yields CDR1 MNHEY and CDR2 SMNVEV (reference sequence). The CDR3 loop is CASSFRGSYGYTF. The CDR3 DNA follows: TGTGCCAGCAGTTTCCGGGGGAGCTATGGCTACACCTTC.

In this sample, this clone turned up a few times. This chain links TRBV7-6 with TRBJ2-7; 7 bases are shared with TRBD2. The CDR3 loop spans 14 amino acids. V dropped 5 bases and J dropped 6; count of bases not matched to a gene: 10. Germline V lookup: CDR1 SGHVS, CDR2 FNYEAQ. The CDR3 is CASSLGRESPEQYF. CDR3 nucleotide sequence: TGTGCCAGCAGCCTAGGGCGGGAGTCACCCGAGCAGTACTTC. Full variable domain (rest looked up from reference TRBV7-6 and TRBJ2-7): GAGVSQSPRYKVTKRGQDVALRCDPISGHVSLYWYRQALGQGPEFLTYFNYEAQQDKSGLPNDRFSAERPEGSISTLTIQRTEQRDSAMYRCASSLGRESPEQYFGPGTRLTVT.

The CDR3 coding sequence is TGTGCCAGCAGCCCTAGCTCCTACAATGAGCAGTTCTTC. It is translated as CASSPSSYNEQFF. The genes are TRBV7-2 and TRBJ2-1; D not resolved. Looked up from germline, CDR1 is SGHTA and CDR2 is FQGNSA. Trimming pared 5 bases from V and 0 bases from J, leaving 5 bases between. There are 13 residues in the CDR3.

This chain uses TRBV11-2 with TRBJ2-7, with 12 nucleotides matching TRBD2. The CDR3 is made up of 17 amino acids. The ends lost 1 base at V and 5 bases at J; junction bases unmatched: 9. The germline gives CDR1 SGHAT, CDR2 FQNNGV. The CDR3 loop reads CASSLVLTSGRNHEQYF. The CDR3 nucleotides are TGTGCCAGCAGCTTAGTCCTGACTAGCGGGAGAAATCACGAGCAGTACTTC.

The V call is TRBV29-1, the J call TRBJ1-2, with D possibly being TRBD1 (6 bases). This CDR3 contains 13 residues. From germline, CDR1 is SQVTM and CDR2 ANQGSEA. Deletions cut 4 bases from V and 2 bases from J, with 11 bases between. This chain's CDR3 is CSVVGGGNYGYTF. The CDR3 nucleotides read TGCAGCGTTGTTGGGGGCGGCAACTATGGCTACACCTTC.

The chain combines TRBV7-8 with TRBJ1-6; tentatively, D is TRBD1 (6 bases). This CDR3 comprises 14 residues. CDR1 is SGHVS and CDR2 is FQNEAQ in the germline V gene. V was clipped by 5 bases and J by 5 bases, with 10 bases between them. The DNA of the CDR3 is TGTGCCAGCAGCCGGGGGCGGGATAATTCACCCCTCCACTTT. It specifies CASSRGRDNSPLHF.

The V gene is TRBV9, the J gene TRBJ1-2, with D maybe TRBD1 (6 bases). The CDR3 runs 14 residues. V was pared by 2 bases and J by 4 bases, with 12 bases between. Germline lookup yields CDR1 SGDLS and CDR2 YYNGEE. Here the CDR3 reads CASSVGGWSYGYTF. In DNA form, the CDR3 reads TGTGCCAGCAGCGTCGGGGGCTGGAGCTATGGCTACACCTTC.

The chain joins TRBV2 to TRBJ2-1, with D perhaps TRBD2 (6 bases). The germline V gene encodes CDR1 SNHLY and CDR2 FYNNEI. This CDR3 contains 13 residues. V was pared by 4 bases and J by 9 bases, with 13 bases between. CDR3 protein: CASSVSLAREQFF. The CDR3 nucleotides are TGTGCCAGCAGTGTTTCCCTAGCGCGTGAGCAGTTCTTC.

The chain links TRBV10-3 to TRBJ1-3; D is ambiguous. The germline V gene has CDR1 ENHRY and CDR2 SYGVKD. The V end lost 2 bases, the J end lost 0 bases, and 8 bases lay between the germline ends. This CDR3 is 15 amino acids long. The CDR3 bases are TGTGCCATCAGTGAGATGACCATCTCTGGAAACACCATATATTTT. It codes for CAISEMTISGNTIYF.

The V and J genes are TRBV7-2 and TRBJ2-3; D is unresolved. Looked up from germline, CDR1 is SGHTA and CDR2 is FQGNSA. Trimming removed 5 bases from V and 3 bases from J, with 6 bases in between. The CDR3 spans 12 residues. The chain's CDR3 is CASSPRTDTQYF. CDR3 nucleotides: TGTGCCAGCAGCCCCCGTACAGATACGCAGTATTTT.